These 27 T cell receptor beta chains came from one sample sequenced in a study of T cell responses to AZD1222 COVID-19 vaccine (dated by TCRdb to 2020 to 2022). To prepare the library, the immunoSEQ multiplex PCR assay was applied. Held by TCRdb, this immuneACCESS table contains in-frame sequences only and omits some clones. Under half of the omission traces to an unresolved V gene where checked; the cause of the rest is unknown. In this sample the table shows 25,000 or so clones, more than 75% of which occur a single time. The top ten clonotypes cover about 34% of the sample. Read against the paper, the sample's time point label means: about 28 days (+/-7) after the second vaccine dose. Here the sequenced sample was peripheral blood, taken 28 days after the second AZD1222 dose. The receptors shown here come from an adult who received the AZD1222 COVID-19 vaccine.

The chain couples TRBV27 to TRBJ2-7; the D gene is possibly TRBD2 (6 bases). Trimming took 2 bases from V and 1 from J, leaving 15 bases between them. CDR1 and CDR2 from the germline V gene are MNHEY and SMNVEV (reference sequence). CDR3 size: 16 residues. Here the CDR3 reads CASSLGAGWGSYEQYF. CDR3 coding DNA: TGTGCCAGCAGTTTAGGGGCGGGGTGGGGGTCCTACGAGCAGTACTTC.

This chain joins TRBV27 and TRBJ1-4; D gene ambiguous. Germline V gene lookup returns CDR1 MNHEY and CDR2 SMNVEV (reference sequence). Trimming stripped 3 bases from V and 7 bases from J, with 27 bases between. The CDR3 has 19 residues. CDR3 loop: CASSFWLVFMGYCIEKLFF. The CDR3 coding sequence is TGTGCCAGCAGTTTTTGGTTGGTGTTTATGGGGTATTGCATTGAAAAACTGTTTTTT.

The chain joins TRBV7-6 to TRBJ1-5, with 8 bases identical to TRBD1. Germline loops: CDR1 SGHVS, CDR2 FNYEAQ. J gave up 1 base and V 5 bases, and 7 bases lay outside the gene matches. This CDR3 has 16 amino acids. This CDR3 is CASSPGQGGSNQPQHF. The CDR3 DNA sequence: TGTGCCAGCAGCCCCGGACAGGGAGGAAGCAATCAGCCCCAGCATTTT. The full variable domain, with the rest looked up from reference TRBV7-6 and TRBJ1-5, is GAGVSQSPRYKVTKRGQDVALRCDPISGHVSLYWYRQALGQGPEFLTYFNYEAQQDKSGLPNDRFSAERPEGSISTLTIQRTEQRDSAMYRCASSPGQGGSNQPQHFGDGTRLSIL.

The CDR3 region is CASSLWARGSYNEQFF. Here the CDR3 DNA reads TGTGCCAGCAGTTTATGGGCGAGGGGGTCCTACAATGAGCAGTTCTTC. J is TRBJ2-1 and V is TRBV27; D is perhaps TRBD1 (6 bases). The V gene lost 1 base and the J gene lost 1 base, with 11 bases spanning the gap. The CDR3 has 16 residues. Germline V gene lookup returns CDR1 MNHEY and CDR2 SMNVEV (reference sequence).

The rearrangement links TRBV6-2 or TRBV6-3 to TRBJ2-4, with unresolved D. Germline values: CDR1 MNHEY, CDR2 SVGEGT. The CDR3 length is 14 residues. V lost 2 bases to trimming and J lost 0 bases, with 5 bases between them. The CDR3 nucleotides are TGTGCCAGCAGTTACGTTCTAGCCAAAAACATTCAGTACTTC. It codes for CASSYVLAKNIQYF.

The chain uses TRBV10-3 and TRBJ1-1; no reliable D call. The CDR3 covers 12 residues. CDR1 is ENHRY, CDR2 SYGVKD, per germline. V was shortened by 2 bases and J by 10 bases, with 11 bases between the two germline ends. The DNA of the CDR3 is TGTGCCATCAGTGAGAGTCCGGGTGCAGCTTTCTTT. The encoded protein is CAISESPGAAFF.

The J gene is TRBJ1-2, the V gene TRBV30, with 8 nucleotides matching TRBD1. Germline values: CDR1 GTSNPN, CDR2 SVGIG (reference sequence). The CDR3 is 13 amino acids. V was pared by 4 bases and J by 5 bases, with 6 bases of the junction left unmatched. CDR3 sequence: CAWNRDRFYGYTF. CDR3 DNA: TGTGCCTGGAACCGGGACAGGTTTTATGGCTACACCTTC.

The V call is TRBV5-4, the J call TRBJ2-2; 7 bases match TRBD2. After removal of 1 base from V and 2 bases from J, the junction contained 2 bases not matched to a gene. The length of the CDR3 is 15 residues. CDR1 and CDR2 (germline): SGHNT, YYREEE (reference sequence). CDR3 loop: CASSLPSGNTGELFF. CDR3 bases: TGTGCCAGCAGCTTGCCTAGCGGTAACACCGGGGAGCTGTTTTTT. Variable domain in full (rest from reference TRBV5-4 and TRBJ2-2): ETGVTQSPTHLIKTRGQQVTLRCSSQSGHNTVSWYQQALGQGPQFIFQYYREEENGRGNFPPRFSGLQFPNYSSELNVNALELDDSALYLCASSLPSGNTGELFFGEGSRLTVL.

The genes are TRBV5-4 and TRBJ2-7; perhaps TRBD2 as D (6 bases). V lost 4 bases and J 0 bases, leaving 17 bases between the germline ends. The V gene's germline CDR1 is SGHNT and CDR2 YYREEE (reference sequence). The CDR3 consists of 16 residues. CDR3 sequence (DNA): TGTGCCAGCAGCCAGGCCGGTGGGGGGATCTCCTACGAGCAGTACTTC. This encodes CASSQAGGGISYEQYF.

The count of this clone is one. The rearrangement joins TRBV27 to TRBJ2-3; TRBD1 agrees at 8 bases. In germline, CDR1 is MNHEY, CDR2 SMNVEV (reference sequence). The V and J ends lost 2 bases and 3 bases, in that order; junction bases with no gene match: 1. The CDR3 is made up of 14 amino acids. CDR3: CASSLGDRTDTQYF. DNA for the CDR3: TGTGCCAGCAGTTTAGGGGACAGGACAGATACGCAGTATTTT.

V gene TRBV6-5 combines with J gene TRBJ2-1; perhaps TRBD1 as D (6 bases). CDR1 and CDR2 from the germline V gene are MNHEY and SVGAGI. Trimming shortened V by 5 bases and J by 5 bases, and 13 bases separated the two germline ends. This CDR3 contains 14 residues. The CDR3, as DNA: TGTGCCAGCAGTACTGACAGGACAAACAATGAGCAGTTCTTC. This encodes CASSTDRTNNEQFF.

The CDR3 region has the DNA TGTGCCAGCAGCGGACTAGCGGGCGTATCCTACGAGCAGTACTTC. Its translation is CASSGLAGVSYEQYF. This chain joins TRBV11-2 and TRBJ2-7; TRBD2 agrees at 11 bases. Germline V gene data show CDR1 as SGHAT and CDR2 as FQNNGV. V was pared by 5 bases and J by 1 base, with 4 bases of the junction left unmatched. CDR3 length: 15 amino acids.

The chain links TRBV9 to TRBJ2-7; possibly TRBD1 for D (6 bases). The CDR3 contains 13 residues. V lost 0 bases and J lost 6, with 10 bases in between. Per germline, CDR1 SGDLS and CDR2 YYNGEE. As DNA, the CDR3 is TGTGCCAGCAGCGTAGCTTCAGGGGTCGAGCAGTACTTC. Translated: CASSVASGVEQYF.

This rearrangement joins TRBV15 to TRBJ1-6; TRBD1 agrees at 7 bases. CDR3 size: 17 residues. The J segment lost 8 bases and the V segment lost 1 base, leaving 11 bases of the junction unmatched. CDR1 is LNHNV and CDR2 is YYDKDF in the germline V gene (reference sequence). CDR3 sequence: CATSRVPLTGLDSPLHF. The CDR3 region has the DNA TGTGCCACCAGCAGAGTACCTCTGACAGGGTTAGATTCACCCCTCCACTTT.

This CDR3 reads CATLGQGVDEQYF. The CDR3 nucleotides are TGTGCCACCTTGGGACAGGGGGTCGACGAGCAGTACTTC. V is TRBV28 and J is TRBJ2-7; TRBD1 matches at 11 bases. This CDR3 has 13 residues. V shed 10 bases and J 5 bases; nucleotides not matched to a gene: 7. In germline, CDR1 is MDHEN, CDR2 SYDVKM.

The chain links TRBV2 to TRBJ1-2, with 7 bases that match TRBD1. The CDR3 is 13 residues long. After removal of 9 bases from V and 3 bases from J, the junction contained 7 bases not matched to a gene. Germline lookup yields CDR1 SNHLY and CDR2 FYNNEI. CDR3 residues: CASSDRPDYGYTF. In DNA, the CDR3 is TGTGCCAGTTCGGACAGGCCGGACTATGGCTACACCTTC.

The rearrangement links TRBV3-1 (or the pseudogene TRBV3-2) to TRBJ1-3; D ambiguous. Trimming removed 0 bases from V and 0 bases from J, with 6 bases in between. There are 15 residues in the CDR3. Per germline, CDR1 LGHDT and CDR2 YNNKEL (reference sequence). CDR3 bases: TGTGCCAGCAGCCAAGATCATTTCTCTGGAAACACCATATATTTT. It translates to CASSQDHFSGNTIYF.

In its sample, this clone was seen a few times. J is TRBJ1-2 and V is TRBV11-3; 7 positions agree with TRBD1. V was pared by 8 bases and J by 4 bases, with 7 bases of the junction left unmatched. The CDR3 contains 13 residues. The V gene's germline CDR1 is SGHNT and CDR2 YENEEA. The CDR3 DNA is TGTGCCAGCGCACCAGGGGGTACCTATGGCTACACCTTC. Residues: CASAPGGTYGYTF.

This chain uses TRBV6-5 with TRBJ2-5; a possible D gene is TRBD2 (6 bases). The germline V gene encodes CDR1 MNHEY and CDR2 SVGAGI. V lost 2 bases, J lost 5 bases, and 15 bases lay in between. The CDR3 extends over 15 amino acids. The CDR3 coding sequence is TGTGCCAGCAGTTACACCCCTGGAGGGCAGGAGACCCAGTACTTC. As protein: CASSYTPGGQETQYF.

The chain employs TRBV6-1 and TRBJ2-7, with a weak D call TRBD2 (6 bases). The germline CDR1 and CDR2 sequences are MNHNS and SASEGT. The CDR3 totals 13 residues. V dropped 5 bases and J dropped 7 bases, with 15 bases sitting between them. The CDR3 is CASSQRAEGEQYF. The CDR3 bases are TGTGCCAGCAGTCAGCGGGCTGAGGGGGAGCAGTACTTC.

This chain connects TRBV7-8 to TRBJ1-2; possibly TRBD1 for D (6 bases). The V gene lost 5 bases and the J gene lost 8 bases, with 15 bases spanning the gap. CDR1 SGHVS and CDR2 FQNEAQ come from the germline V gene. This CDR3 spans 13 amino acids. The CDR3 protein is CASSPLFRGGYTF. CDR3 coding DNA: TGTGCCAGCAGCCCTCTGTTTAGGGGGGGCTACACCTTC.

This clone was found once. The chain joins TRBV2 to TRBJ2-3; D not resolved. The CDR3 has 11 residues. The germline V and J ends were trimmed by 3 bases and 5 bases, with 3 bases remaining between them. The germline gives CDR1 SNHLY, CDR2 FYNNEI. CDR3 nucleotides: TGTGCCAGCAGTGAGGTAGATACGCAGTATTTT. This encodes CASSEVDTQYF. Drawing the rest from reference TRBV2 and TRBJ2-3, the complete variable domain is EPEVTQTPSHQVTQMGQEVILRCVPISNHLYFYWYRQILGQKVEFLVSFYNNEISEKSEIFDDQFSVERPDGSNFTLKIRSTKLEDSAMYFCASSEVDTQYFGPGTRLTVL.

The table lists this clone with a few counts. The chain links TRBV27 to TRBJ1-1; D is perhaps TRBD1 (6 bases). Trimming took 6 bases from V and 4 from J, leaving 15 bases between them. CDR1 is MNHEY and CDR2 is SMNVEV in the germline V gene (reference sequence). This CDR3 has 14 residues. As DNA, the CDR3 is TGTGCCAGCAGAACTGGGGGCTGGGCCACTGAAGCTTTCTTT. It encodes CASRTGGWATEAFF.

The CDR3 region is CASSPGTSGRWYEQYF. CDR3 sequence (DNA): TGTGCCAGCAGCCCCGGGACTAGCGGGAGATGGTACGAGCAGTACTTC. V and J are TRBV28 and TRBJ2-7; TRBD2 aligns across 14 bases. This CDR3 is 16 amino acids long. V shed 6 bases and J 4 bases; nucleotides not matched to a gene: 8. Germline-derived CDR1 and CDR2 are MDHEN and SYDVKM.

The chain has TRBV28 and TRBJ1-5; tentative D call: TRBD1 (5 bases). The CDR3 runs to 14 residues. Germline V CDR1 and CDR2: MDHEN, SYDVKM. V dropped 2 bases and J dropped 6 bases, with 11 bases sitting between them. The CDR3 region has the DNA TGTGCCAGCAGTTTACCAGGGTGGCGTCAGCCCCAGCATTTT. Translation gives CASSLPGWRQPQHF. The complete variable domain, with remaining parts taken from reference TRBV28 and TRBJ1-5, reads DVKVTQSSRYLVKRTGEKVFLECVQDMDHENMFWYRQDPGLGLRLIYFSYDVKMKEKGDIPEGYSVSREKKERFSLILESASTNQTSMYLCASSLPGWRQPQHFGDGTRLSIL.

The genes are TRBV10-2 and TRBJ2-1; D tentatively fits TRBD1 or TRBD2 (5 bases each). The CDR3 spans 14 residues. CDR1 is WSHSY and CDR2 is SAAADI in the germline V gene. Trimming took off 2 bases at V and 8 bases at J, with 13 bases between the two ends. CDR3 residues: CASSEALVGDEQFF. CDR3 nucleotide sequence: TGCGCCAGCAGTGAGGCGCTCGTGGGGGATGAGCAGTTCTTC.

The genes are TRBV5-6 and TRBJ2-1; 13 nucleotides agree with TRBD2. The germline CDR1 and CDR2 sequences are SGHDT and YYEEEE. After removal of 2 bases from V and 4 bases from J, the junction contained 3 bases not matched to a gene. CDR3 length: 16 residues. The CDR3 DNA reads as TGTGCCAGCAGCTTAGGACTAGCGGGGGAATACAATGAGCAGTTCTTC. Its translation: CASSLGLAGEYNEQFF.